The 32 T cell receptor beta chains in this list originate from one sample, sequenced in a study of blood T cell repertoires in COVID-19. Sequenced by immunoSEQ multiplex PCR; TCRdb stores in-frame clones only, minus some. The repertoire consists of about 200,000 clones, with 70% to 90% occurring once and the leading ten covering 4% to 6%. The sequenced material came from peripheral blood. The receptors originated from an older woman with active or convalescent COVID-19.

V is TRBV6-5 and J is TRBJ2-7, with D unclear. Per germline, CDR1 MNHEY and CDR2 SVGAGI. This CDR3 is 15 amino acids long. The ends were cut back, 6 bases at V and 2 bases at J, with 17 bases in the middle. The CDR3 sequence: CASSATFGGTYEQYF. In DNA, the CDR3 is TGTGCCAGCAGCGCCACGTTCGGCGGAACCTACGAGCAGTACTTC.

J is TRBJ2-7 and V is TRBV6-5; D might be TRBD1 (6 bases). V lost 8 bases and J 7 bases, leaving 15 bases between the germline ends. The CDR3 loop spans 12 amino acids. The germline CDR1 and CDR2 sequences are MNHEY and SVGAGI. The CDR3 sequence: CASAIRGGEQYF. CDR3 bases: TGTGCCAGCGCCATCAGGGGCGGGGAGCAGTACTTC.

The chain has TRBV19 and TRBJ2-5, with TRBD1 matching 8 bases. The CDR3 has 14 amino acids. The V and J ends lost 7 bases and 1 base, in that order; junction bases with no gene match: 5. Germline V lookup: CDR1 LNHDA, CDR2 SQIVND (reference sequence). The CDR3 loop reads CASTQGTGQETQYF. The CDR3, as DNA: TGTGCCAGTACCCAAGGGACAGGCCAAGAGACCCAGTACTTC.

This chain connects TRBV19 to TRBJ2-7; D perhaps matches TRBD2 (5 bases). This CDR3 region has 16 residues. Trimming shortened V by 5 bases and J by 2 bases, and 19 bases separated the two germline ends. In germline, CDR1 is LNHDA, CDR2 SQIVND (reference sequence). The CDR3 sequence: CASSGDLKRYPYEQYF. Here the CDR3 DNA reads TGTGCCAGTAGTGGGGATCTGAAGCGGTACCCCTACGAGCAGTACTTC.

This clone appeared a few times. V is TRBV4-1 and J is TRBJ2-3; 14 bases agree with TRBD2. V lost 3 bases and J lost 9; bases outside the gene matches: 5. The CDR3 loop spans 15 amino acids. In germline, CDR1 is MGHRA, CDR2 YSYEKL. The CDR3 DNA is TGCGCCAGCAGCCAGGGACTAGCGGGAGTAGGCACGCAGTATTTT. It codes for CASSQGLAGVGTQYF.

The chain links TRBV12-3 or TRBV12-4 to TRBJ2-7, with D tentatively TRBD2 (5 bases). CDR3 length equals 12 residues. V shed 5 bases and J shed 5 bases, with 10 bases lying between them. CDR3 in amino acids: CASSPQADEQYF. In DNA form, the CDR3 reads TGTGCCAGCAGTCCGCAAGCGGACGAGCAGTACTTC.

The CDR3 here is CASSLTPSGRGYEQYF. CDR3 sequence (DNA): TGTGCCAGCAGCTTGACCCCTAGCGGGAGAGGGTACGAGCAGTACTTC. V usage is TRBV7-3 and J usage is TRBJ2-7; 10 bases map to TRBD2. V was pared by 3 bases and J by 4 bases, with 9 bases of the junction left unmatched. CDR1 is SGHTA and CDR2 is FQGTGA in the germline V gene. The CDR3 runs 16 residues.

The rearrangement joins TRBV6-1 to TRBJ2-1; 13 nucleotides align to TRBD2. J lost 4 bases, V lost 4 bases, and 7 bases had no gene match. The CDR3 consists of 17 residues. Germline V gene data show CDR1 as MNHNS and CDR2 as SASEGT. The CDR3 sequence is CASSATGTSGIYNEQFF. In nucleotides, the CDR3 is TGTGCCAGCAGTGCCACCGGGACTAGCGGGATTTACAATGAGCAGTTCTTC.

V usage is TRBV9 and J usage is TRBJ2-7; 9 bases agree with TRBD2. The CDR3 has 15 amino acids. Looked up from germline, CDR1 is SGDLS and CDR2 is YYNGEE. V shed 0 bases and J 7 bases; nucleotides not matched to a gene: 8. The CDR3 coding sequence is TGTGCCAGCAGCGTAGGCCCTAGCGGGACTGGGGAGCAGTACTTC. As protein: CASSVGPSGTGEQYF.

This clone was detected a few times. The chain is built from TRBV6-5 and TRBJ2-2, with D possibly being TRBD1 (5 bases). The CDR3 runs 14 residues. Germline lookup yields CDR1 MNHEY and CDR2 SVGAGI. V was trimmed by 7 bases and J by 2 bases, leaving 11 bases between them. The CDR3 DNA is TGTGCCAGCAAAGGGGCAGGTAACACCGGGGAGCTGTTTTTT. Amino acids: CASKGAGNTGELFF.

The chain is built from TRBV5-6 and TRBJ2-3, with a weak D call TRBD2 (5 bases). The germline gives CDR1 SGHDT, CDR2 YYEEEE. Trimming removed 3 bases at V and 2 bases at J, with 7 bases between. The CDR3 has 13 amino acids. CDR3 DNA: TGTGCCAGCAGCTCTAGCCCCACAGATACGCAGTATTTT. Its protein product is CASSSSPTDTQYF.

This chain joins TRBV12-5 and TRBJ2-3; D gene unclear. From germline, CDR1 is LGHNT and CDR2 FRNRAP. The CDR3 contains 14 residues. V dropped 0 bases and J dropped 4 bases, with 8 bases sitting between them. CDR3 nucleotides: TGTGCTAGTGGTTTGGTGGCGGCCGCAGATACGCAGTATTTT. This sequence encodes CASGLVAAADTQYF. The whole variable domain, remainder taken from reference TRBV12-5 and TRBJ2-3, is DARVTQTPRHKVTEMGQEVTMRCQPILGHNTVFWYRQTMMQGLELLAYFRNRAPLDDSGMPKDRFSAEMPDATLATLKIQPSEPRDSAVYFCASGLVAAADTQYFGPGTRLTVL.

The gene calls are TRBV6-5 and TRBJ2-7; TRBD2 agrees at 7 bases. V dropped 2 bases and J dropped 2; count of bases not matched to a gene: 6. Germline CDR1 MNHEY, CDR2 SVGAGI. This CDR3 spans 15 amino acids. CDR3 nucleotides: TGTGCCAGCAGTTACGGGGCTAGCGGCACCTACGAGCAGTACTTC. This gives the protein CASSYGASGTYEQYF.

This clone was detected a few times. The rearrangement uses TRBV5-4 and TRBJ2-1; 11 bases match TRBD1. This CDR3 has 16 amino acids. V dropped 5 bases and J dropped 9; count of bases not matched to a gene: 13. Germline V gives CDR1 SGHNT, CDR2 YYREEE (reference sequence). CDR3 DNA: TGTGCCAGCAGTATACGGACAGGGGGCCCCGGGGGTGAGCAGTTCTTC. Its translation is CASSIRTGGPGGEQFF. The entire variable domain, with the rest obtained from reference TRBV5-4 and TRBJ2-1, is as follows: ETGVTQSPTHLIKTRGQQVTLRCSSQSGHNTVSWYQQALGQGPQFIFQYYREEENGRGNFPPRFSGLQFPNYSSELNVNALELDDSALYLCASSIRTGGPGGEQFFGPGTRLTVL.

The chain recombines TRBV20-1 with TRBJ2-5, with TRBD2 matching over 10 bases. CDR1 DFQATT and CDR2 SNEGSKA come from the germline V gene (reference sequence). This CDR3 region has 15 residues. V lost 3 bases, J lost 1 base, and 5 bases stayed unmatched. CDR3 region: CSASRASGSQETQYF. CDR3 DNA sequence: TGCAGTGCTAGTCGAGCTAGCGGGAGCCAAGAGACCCAGTACTTC.

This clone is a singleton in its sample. This chain's CDR3 is CASTIQGASYYEQYF. The CDR3 nucleotides read TGTGCCAGCACCATACAGGGGGCAAGCTACTACGAGCAGTACTTC. The rearrangement uses TRBV5-5 and TRBJ2-7; 9 bases line up with TRBD1. V shed 6 bases and J 3 bases; nucleotides not matched to a gene: 10. This CDR3 is built from 15 residues. The germline V gene has CDR1 SGHKS and CDR2 YYEKEE (reference sequence).

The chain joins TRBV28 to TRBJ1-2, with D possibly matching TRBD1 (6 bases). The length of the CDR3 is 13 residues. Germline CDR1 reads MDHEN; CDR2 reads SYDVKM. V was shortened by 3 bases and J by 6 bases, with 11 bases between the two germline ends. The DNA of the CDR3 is TGTGCCAGCAGTTTTAGACAGGCTCATGGCTACACCTTC. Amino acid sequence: CASSFRQAHGYTF.

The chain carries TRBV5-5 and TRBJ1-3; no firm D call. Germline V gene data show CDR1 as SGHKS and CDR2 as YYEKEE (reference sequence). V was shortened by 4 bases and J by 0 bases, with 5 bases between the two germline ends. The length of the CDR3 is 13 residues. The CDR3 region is CASSTSSGNTIYF. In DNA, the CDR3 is TGTGCCAGCAGCACGAGCTCTGGAAACACCATATATTTT.

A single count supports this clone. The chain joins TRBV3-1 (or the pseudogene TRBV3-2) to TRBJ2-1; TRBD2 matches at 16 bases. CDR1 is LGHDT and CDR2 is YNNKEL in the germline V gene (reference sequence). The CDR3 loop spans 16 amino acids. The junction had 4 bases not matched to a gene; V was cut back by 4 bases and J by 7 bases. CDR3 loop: CASSPPGLAGGNEQFF. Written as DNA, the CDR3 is TGTGCCAGCAGCCCCCCGGGACTAGCGGGAGGGAATGAGCAGTTCTTC.

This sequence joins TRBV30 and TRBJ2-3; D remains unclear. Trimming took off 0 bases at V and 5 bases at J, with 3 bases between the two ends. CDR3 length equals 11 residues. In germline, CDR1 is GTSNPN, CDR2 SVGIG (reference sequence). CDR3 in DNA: TGTGCCTGGAGTGTCATAGATACGCAGTATTTT. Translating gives CAWSVIDTQYF.

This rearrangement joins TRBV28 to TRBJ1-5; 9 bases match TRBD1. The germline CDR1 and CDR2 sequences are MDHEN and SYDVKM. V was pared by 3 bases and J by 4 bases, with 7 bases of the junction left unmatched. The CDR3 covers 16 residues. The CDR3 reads CASSLGGGQGNQPQHF. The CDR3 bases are TGTGCCAGCAGTTTGGGTGGCGGACAGGGGAATCAGCCCCAGCATTTT. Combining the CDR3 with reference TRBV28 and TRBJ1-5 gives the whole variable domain DVKVTQSSRYLVKRTGEKVFLECVQDMDHENMFWYRQDPGLGLRLIYFSYDVKMKEKGDIPEGYSVSREKKERFSLILESASTNQTSMYLCASSLGGGQGNQPQHFGDGTRLSIL.

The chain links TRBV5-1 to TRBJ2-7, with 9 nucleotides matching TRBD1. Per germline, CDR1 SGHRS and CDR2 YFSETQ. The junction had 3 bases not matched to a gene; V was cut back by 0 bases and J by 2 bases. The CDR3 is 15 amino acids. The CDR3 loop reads CASSLGTGAAYEQYF. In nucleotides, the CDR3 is TGCGCCAGCAGCTTGGGGACAGGGGCAGCCTACGAGCAGTACTTC. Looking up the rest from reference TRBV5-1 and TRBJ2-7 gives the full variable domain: KAGVTQTPRYLIKTRGQQVTLSCSPISGHRSVSWYQQTPGQGLQFLFEYFSETQRNKGNFPGRFSGRQFSNSRSEMNVSTLELGDSALYLCASSLGTGAAYEQYFGPGTRLTVT.

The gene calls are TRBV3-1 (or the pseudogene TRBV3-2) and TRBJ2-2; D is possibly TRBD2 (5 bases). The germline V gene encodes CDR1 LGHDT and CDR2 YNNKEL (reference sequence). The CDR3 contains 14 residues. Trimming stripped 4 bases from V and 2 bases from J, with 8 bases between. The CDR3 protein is CASSRRGNTGELFF. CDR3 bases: TGTGCCAGCAGCCGACGGGGAAACACCGGGGAGCTGTTTTTT.

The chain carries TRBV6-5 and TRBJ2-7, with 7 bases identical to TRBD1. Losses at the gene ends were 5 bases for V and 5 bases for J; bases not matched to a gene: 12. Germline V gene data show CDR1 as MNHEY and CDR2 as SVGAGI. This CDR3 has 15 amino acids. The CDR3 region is CASSPLTGQLHEQYF. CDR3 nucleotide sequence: TGTGCCAGCAGTCCACTGACAGGGCAACTACACGAGCAGTACTTC.

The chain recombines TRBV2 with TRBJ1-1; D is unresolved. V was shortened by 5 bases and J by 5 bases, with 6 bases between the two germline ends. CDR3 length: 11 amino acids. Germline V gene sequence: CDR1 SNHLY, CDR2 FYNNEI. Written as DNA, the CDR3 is TGTGCCAGCAGTCTAATAACTGAAGCTTTCTTT. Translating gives CASSLITEAFF.

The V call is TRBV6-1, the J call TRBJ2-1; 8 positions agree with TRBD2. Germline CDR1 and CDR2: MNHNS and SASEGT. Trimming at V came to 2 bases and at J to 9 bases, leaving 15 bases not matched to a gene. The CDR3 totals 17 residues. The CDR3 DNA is TGTGCCAGCAGTGAATGGTCCGGGACTAGATCTACGCTTGAGCAGTTCTTC. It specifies CASSEWSGTRSTLEQFF.

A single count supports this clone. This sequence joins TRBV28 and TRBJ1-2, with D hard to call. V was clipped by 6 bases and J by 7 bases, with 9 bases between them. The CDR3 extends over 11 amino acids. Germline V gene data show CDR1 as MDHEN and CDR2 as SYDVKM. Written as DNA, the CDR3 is TGTGCCAGCAGGGTTGGAGGTGGCTACACCTTC. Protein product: CASRVGGGYTF.

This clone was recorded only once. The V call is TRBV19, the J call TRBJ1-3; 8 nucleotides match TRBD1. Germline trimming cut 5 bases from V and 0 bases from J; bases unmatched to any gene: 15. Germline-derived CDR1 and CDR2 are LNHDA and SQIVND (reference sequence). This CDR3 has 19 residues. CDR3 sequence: CASSRPKDRAAHSGNTIYF. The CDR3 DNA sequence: TGTGCCAGTAGTCGACCCAAGGACAGGGCGGCCCACTCTGGAAACACCATATATTTT.

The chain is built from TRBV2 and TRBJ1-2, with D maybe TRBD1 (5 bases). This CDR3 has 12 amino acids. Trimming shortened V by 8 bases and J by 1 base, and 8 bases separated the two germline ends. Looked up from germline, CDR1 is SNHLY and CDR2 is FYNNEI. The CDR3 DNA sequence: TGTGCCAGCCGACAGAGTAACTATGGCTACACCTTC. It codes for CASRQSNYGYTF.

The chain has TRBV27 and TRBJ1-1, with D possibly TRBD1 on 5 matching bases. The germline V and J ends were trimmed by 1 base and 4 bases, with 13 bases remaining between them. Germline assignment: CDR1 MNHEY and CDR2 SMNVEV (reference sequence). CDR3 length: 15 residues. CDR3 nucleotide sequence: TGTGCCAGCAGTTTATATCGGACGGGGGGCACTGAAGCTTTCTTT. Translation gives CASSLYRTGGTEAFF.

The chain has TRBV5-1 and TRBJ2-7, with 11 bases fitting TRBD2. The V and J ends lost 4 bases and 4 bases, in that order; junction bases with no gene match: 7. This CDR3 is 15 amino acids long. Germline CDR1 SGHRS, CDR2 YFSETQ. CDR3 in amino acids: CASSSSSGRMYEQYF. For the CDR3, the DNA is TGCGCCAGCAGCAGTTCTAGCGGGAGGATGTACGAGCAGTACTTC.

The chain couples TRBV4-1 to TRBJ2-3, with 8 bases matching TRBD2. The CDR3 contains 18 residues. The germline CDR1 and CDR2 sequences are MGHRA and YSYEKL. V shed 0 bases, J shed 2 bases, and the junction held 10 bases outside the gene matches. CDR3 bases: TGCGCCAGCAGCCAAGAGGGTCTCACTAGCGGATACACAGATACGCAGTATTTT. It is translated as CASSQEGLTSGYTDTQYF.